The 22 T cell receptor beta chains given below trace back to one sample, sequenced in a study of blood T cells in healthy people across ages. For the second PCR, which ran for roughly 6 to 12 cycles, a sample-barcoded 5' primer and a J-beta primer mix were used. Each CDR3 protein is one row after TCRdb ran MiXCR on the 5' RACE reads. The sample has approximately 1.5 million distinct CDR3 sequences; about 31% are singletons. Sequencing was performed on blood. Receptor source: a woman younger than 45 in good health.

This clonotype was seen once. V usage is TRBV7-2 and J usage is TRBJ2-5; D perhaps matches TRBD2 (5 bases). With the DNA end fitting TRBJ2-7 better, the J assignment may be wrong. There are 15 residues in the CDR3. Looked up from germline, CDR1 is SGHTA and CDR2 is FQGNSA. CDR3 DNA sequence: TGTGCCAGCAGCCCCGTCTCCGGGGATCTCTACGAGCAGTACTTC. It specifies CASSPVSGDLYEQYF.

V and J are TRBV6-1 and TRBJ1-2; D is ambiguous. The V and J ends lost 4 bases and 8 bases respectively, with 8 bases between them. Germline CDR1 MNHNS, CDR2 SASEGT. The CDR3 is 11 residues long. DNA for the CDR3: TGTGCCAGCAGTGTGGTGACAGGCTACACCTTC. Its protein is CASSVVTGYTF.

The CDR3 DNA reads TGTGCCAGCAGCTTTTACAAAGGGGGCTACACCTTC. It yields the protein CASSFYKGGYTF. The chain carries TRBV7-9 and TRBJ1-2, with D unresolved. CDR1 and CDR2 from the germline V gene are SEHNR and FQNEAQ (reference sequence). Trimming left V 3 bases short and J 8 bases short, with 10 bases between. CDR3 size: 12 residues.

The chain combines TRBV2 with TRBJ2-7; D unclear. This CDR3 has 12 residues. Germline CDR1 and CDR2: SNHLY and FYNNEI. V shed 6 bases and J shed 2 bases, with 8 bases lying between them. The CDR3 protein is CASRGNTYEQYF. CDR3 nucleotide sequence: TGTGCCAGCAGGGGGAATACCTACGAGCAGTACTTC.

The rearrangement links TRBV7-3 to TRBJ1-5; weak D call: TRBD1 (5 bases). Per germline, CDR1 SGHTA and CDR2 FQGTGA. V dropped 0 bases and J dropped 13 bases, with 13 bases sitting between them. The CDR3 consists of 13 residues. The CDR3 region is CASSLTTREAQHF. The CDR3 bases are TGTGCCAGCAGCTTAACAACCAGGGAGGCACAGCATTTT.

The chain carries TRBV20-1 and TRBJ2-3; TRBD2 aligns across 7 bases. Germline V lookup: CDR1 DFQATT, CDR2 SNEGSKA (reference sequence). Germline trimming cut 0 bases from V and 4 bases from J; bases unmatched to any gene: 13. CDR3 length equals 17 residues. The CDR3 nucleotides are TGCAGTGCTAGAGATATGGTGCCAGCGGGGAGCGCAGATACGCAGTATTTT. Its translation is CSARDMVPAGSADTQYF.

In its sample, this clonotype was seen a few times. At one boundary the junction diverges from the germline segment, which might be a read error. The chain employs TRBV4-1 and TRBJ2-7; D is uncertain. The CDR3 totals 12 residues. Germline V gene sequence: CDR1 MGHRA, CDR2 YSYEKL. The CDR3 DNA sequence: TGTGCCAGCAGCCAAGACGGACACGAGCAGTACTTC. This encodes CASSQDGHEQYF.

This clonotype has only one observation. Germline and junction disagree at one end, which may indicate a read error. The chain is built from TRBV7-9 and TRBJ1-1, with D unclear. The CDR3 totals 14 residues. The germline gives CDR1 SEHNR, CDR2 FQNEAQ (reference sequence). The CDR3 sequence is CASSPGGGNTEGFF. The CDR3 nucleotides are TGTGCCAGCAGCCCCGGAGGAGGGAACACTGAAGGTTTCTTT.

As regards this clonotype: A much more abundant neighbour one base away suggests this may be a read error. The chain employs TRBV20-1 and TRBJ2-3; D is possibly TRBD2 (6 bases). This CDR3 comprises 14 residues. Germline V CDR1 and CDR2: DFQATT, SNEGSKA (reference sequence). The CDR3 is CSAPLGGTTDAQYF. The CDR3, as DNA: TGCAGTGCTCCCCTCGGGGGAACAACAGATGCGCAGTATTTT.

The chain has TRBV3-1 and TRBJ2-7; 11 bases map to TRBD2. Germline trimming cut 2 bases from V and 0 bases from J; bases unmatched to any gene: 12. Germline CDR1 LGHDT, CDR2 YNNKEL (reference sequence). The CDR3 is made up of 19 amino acids. This CDR3 is CASSQLPPGLAVSSYEQYF. In DNA form, the CDR3 reads TGTGCCAGCAGCCAACTTCCTCCGGGACTAGCGGTAAGCTCCTACGAGCAGTACTTC.

Details on this clonotype: At one boundary the junction diverges from the germline segment, which might be a read error. The genes are TRBV27 and TRBJ2-3; TRBD2 agrees at 12 bases. From germline, CDR1 is MNHEY and CDR2 SMNVEV (reference sequence). This CDR3 is built from 15 residues. The CDR3 DNA reads TGTGCCAGCAATTTATCGACTAGCGGGAGAGATACGCAGTATTTT. It specifies CASNLSTSGRDTQYF.

CDR3 in DNA: TGCAGCGTTGAAGATATGGGGGGCGCTGCAGATACGCAGTATTTT. Encoded protein: CSVEDMGGAADTQYF. The V call is TRBV29-1, the J call TRBJ2-3; D is tentatively TRBD1 or TRBD2 (6 bases each). Germline loops: CDR1 SQVTM, CDR2 ANQGSEA. The CDR3 has 15 amino acids. V lost 0 bases and J lost 4, with 14 bases in between.

The V gene is TRBV3-1, the J gene TRBJ2-2, with 9 positions matching TRBD1. The CDR3 extends over 16 amino acids. CDR1 LGHDT and CDR2 YNNKEL come from the germline V gene (reference sequence). The V segment lost 0 bases and the J segment 7 bases; nucleotides outside the gene matches: 6. The DNA of the CDR3 is TGTGCCAGCAGCCAAGATGGACAGGGGATAAACGGGGAGCTGTTTTTT. Encoded protein: CASSQDGQGINGELFF.

The gene calls are TRBV5-4 and TRBJ2-7; D not certain. Germline CDR1 and CDR2: SGHNT and YYREEE (reference sequence). There are 12 residues in the CDR3. V lost 4 bases and J 2 bases, leaving 7 bases between the germline ends. The CDR3 DNA follows: TGTGCCAGCAGCGTCGATACCTACGAGCAGTACTTC. Encoded protein: CASSVDTYEQYF.

The V call is TRBV6-6, the J call TRBJ1-5, with D maybe TRBD1 (5 bases). Between the trimmed V and J ends, which lost 1 base and 6 bases, there was a span of 13 bases. There are 15 residues in the CDR3. CDR1 and CDR2 (germline): MNHNY, SVGAGI (reference sequence). CDR3 region: CASSYLKGKAQPQHF. CDR3 bases: TGTGCCAGCAGTTACTTGAAGGGGAAAGCTCAGCCCCAGCATTTT.

Concerning this clonotype itself: A junction boundary mismatches the germline segment, possibly from a read error. CDR3: CTSSQGDVWEAFF. CDR3 DNA: TGTACCAGCAGCCAAGGGGACGTCTGGGAGGCTTTCTTT. This sequence joins TRBV3-1 and TRBJ1-1; a possible D gene is TRBD1 (5 bases). CDR3 length equals 13 residues. From germline, CDR1 is LGHDT and CDR2 YNNKEL (reference sequence).

V gene TRBV5-1 combines with J gene TRBJ2-1, with TRBD2 matching over 12 bases. Germline lookup yields CDR1 SGHRS and CDR2 YFSETQ. This CDR3 region has 14 residues. Here the CDR3 reads CTTLLAGGLDEQFF. The CDR3 coding sequence is TGCACCACCTTACTAGCGGGGGGTCTTGATGAGCAGTTCTTC.

This clonotype was recorded a few times. The chain combines TRBV6-1 with TRBJ1-5; D gene ambiguous. V lost 1 base and J lost 14, with 15 bases in between. This CDR3 region has 13 residues. The germline gives CDR1 MNHNS, CDR2 SASEGT. The DNA for the CDR3 is TGTGCCAGCAGTGAAGGGTTTGCACCTGGGAAGCATTTT. Its protein is CASSEGFAPGKHF.

This clonotype was seen only a few times. This rearrangement joins TRBV7-9 to TRBJ2-5; TRBD1 matches 8 bases. Unmatched junction bases numbered 8, after V lost 4 bases and J lost 1 base. The CDR3 consists of 16 residues. The germline gives CDR1 SEHNR, CDR2 FQNEAQ (reference sequence). The CDR3 coding sequence is TGTGCCAGCAGCTCGTCGGACAGGGCTCTCCAAGAGACCCAGTACTTC. Translated: CASSSSDRALQETQYF.

The table lists this clonotype with a few counts. The chain carries TRBV12-3 or TRBV12-4 and TRBJ2-1; D is undetermined. The ends were cut back, 1 base at V and 4 bases at J, with 8 bases in the middle. CDR3 length equals 14 residues. CDR3 sequence (DNA): TGTGCCAGCAGTTTAGAAAGCCAGTACAATGAGCAGTTCTTC. Translating it yields CASSLESQYNEQFF.

This clonotype was counted between two and nine times. This chain connects TRBV20-1 to TRBJ2-1, with 7 bases matching TRBD2. Germline CDR1 DFQATT, CDR2 SNEGSKA (reference sequence). This CDR3 spans 15 amino acids. The J segment lost 2 bases and the V segment lost 5 bases, leaving 9 bases of the junction unmatched. The CDR3 DNA sequence: TGCAGTGCTTCCCAGGGAAGCGGGGCCTACAATGAGCAGTTCTTC. As protein: CSASQGSGAYNEQFF.

This clonotype was observed a few times. The chain links TRBV4-1 to TRBJ2-5; D may be TRBD1 (6 bases). The last part of the DNA fits TRBJ2-7 better; the J call may be wrong. Germline V gene data show CDR1 as MGHRA and CDR2 as YSYEKL. This CDR3 has 15 amino acids. As DNA, the CDR3 is TGCGCCAGCAGCCCCCTGGATCAGGGGATTAACGAGCAGTACTTC. This gives the protein CASSPLDQGINEQYF.